The rows below give T cell receptor beta chains drawn from one sample of a study of blood T cell repertoires in COVID-19. Clones were sequenced by immunoSEQ multiplex PCR, and TCRdb holds only the in-frame ones, with some missing. This table holds about 60,000 clones, approximately 92% found once. The sequencing sample was made of peripheral blood. All receptors come from a man in his 60s with acute or convalescent COVID-19. The CDR3 runs from the conserved cysteine through the conserved F or W. Fields, in order: V gene, D gene, J gene, clone size, CDR3 DNA, CDR3 protein. D genes are given only for firm matches. The size of a clone is reported for some rows only, either as once, few or many, or as a class for expanded clones.

V: TRBV11-2
D: TRBD1
J: TRBJ2-7
size: -
DNA: TGTGCCAGCAGCCTCTGGACAGGACTTGGCGAGCAGTACTTC
CDR3: CASSLWTGLGEQYF

V: TRBV28
D: TRBD2
J: TRBJ2-1
size: once
DNA: TGTGCCAGCAGCAAGGCCGGACTAGCGGGGACGAATGAGCAGTTCTTC
CDR3: CASSKAGLAGTNEQFF

V: TRBV24-1
D: -
J: TRBJ2-1
size: -
DNA: TGTGCCACCGGGGACTCCGGAAGGGATGAGCAGTTCTTC
CDR3: CATGDSGRDEQFF

V: TRBV28
D: -
J: TRBJ2-3
size: -
DNA: TGTGCCAGCAGTTCCCCGGGGAGCCCAACAGATACGCAGTATTTT
CDR3: CASSSPGSPTDTQYF

V: TRBV29-1
D: -
J: TRBJ1-5
size: -
DNA: TGCAGCGCGGCAGCTGGGAGGAATCAGCCCCAGCATTTT
CDR3: CSAAAGRNQPQHF

V: TRBV24-1
D: -
J: TRBJ2-1
size: -
DNA: TGTGCCACCAGTGTCACAGGGAGGGACAATGAGCAGTTCTTC
CDR3: CATSVTGRDNEQFF

V: TRBV2
D: -
J: TRBJ1-5
size: -
DNA: TGTGCCAGCAGTCTGGACTCCAAGGGATTTCAGCCCCAGCATTTT
CDR3: CASSLDSKGFQPQHF

V: TRBV5-1
D: -
J: TRBJ1-4
size: -
DNA: TGCGCCAGCAGCTTTAGCCTCGATGAAAAACTGTTTTTT
CDR3: CASSFSLDEKLFF

V: TRBV11-3
D: -
J: TRBJ2-1
size: -
DNA: TGTGCCAGCAGCTTAGAAGAAGGGGGCTACAATGAGCAGTTCTTC
CDR3: CASSLEEGGYNEQFF

V: TRBV27
D: TRBD1
J: TRBJ1-4
size: -
DNA: TGTGCCAGCAGTTCGGGACAGGGTTTTGAAAAACTGTTTTTT
CDR3: CASSSGQGFEKLFF

V: TRBV19
D: -
J: TRBJ2-3
size: -
DNA: TGTGCCAGTACCCCCAAGGTGGCAGCGGGCGCCACAGATACGCAGTATTTT
CDR3: CASTPKVAAGATDTQYF